This T cell receptor (beta chain) was profiled in a study of blood T cells in healthy people across ages. The use of a sample-barcoded 5' primer and a J-beta primer mix characterized a second PCR of roughly 6 to 11 cycles. TCRdb used MiXCR to reprocess the 5' RACE reads, holding one entry per CDR3 protein. The data show roughly 500,000 distinct CDR3 sequences, 24% seen once. Regarding this clonotype: Its cognate antigen is unknown.

The junction had 5 bases not matched to a gene; V was cut back by 5 bases and J by 3 bases. The CDR3 sequence is 15 residues long. From germline, CDR1 is LNHNV and CDR2 YYDKDF (reference sequence). Study-wide results and caveats: The unsorted PBMCs prevented any conclusive comparison of naive versus antigen-experienced cells.

This sample was also put to use in a study of T cells of mothers and their children.

This chain uses TRBV15 with TRBJ2-5, with 11 bases aligning to TRBD2. This receptor was taken from a boy younger than 18 in good health. The sample comprised blood. The CDR3 nucleotides are TGTGCCACCAGCCGGGGGACTAGCGGAAAAGAGACCCAGTACTTC. It yields the protein CATSRGTSGKETQYF.